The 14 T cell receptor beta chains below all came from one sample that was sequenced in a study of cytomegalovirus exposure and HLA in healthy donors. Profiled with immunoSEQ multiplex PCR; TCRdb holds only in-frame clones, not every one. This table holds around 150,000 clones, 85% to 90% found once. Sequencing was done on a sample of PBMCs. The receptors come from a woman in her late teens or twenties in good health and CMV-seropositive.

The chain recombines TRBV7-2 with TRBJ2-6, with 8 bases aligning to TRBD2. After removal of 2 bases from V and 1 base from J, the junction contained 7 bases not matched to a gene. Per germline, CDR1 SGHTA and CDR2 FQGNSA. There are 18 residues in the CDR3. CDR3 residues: CASSLFGLAYSGANVLTF. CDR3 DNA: TGTGCCAGCAGCTTATTTGGACTAGCCTATTCTGGGGCCAACGTCCTGACTTTC.

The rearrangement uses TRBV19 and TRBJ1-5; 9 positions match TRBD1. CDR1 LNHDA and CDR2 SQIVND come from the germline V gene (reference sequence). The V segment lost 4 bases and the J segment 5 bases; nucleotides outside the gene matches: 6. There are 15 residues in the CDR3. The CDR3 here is CASSRGQGPYQPQHF. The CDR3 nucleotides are TGTGCCAGTAGTAGGGGACAGGGTCCTTATCAGCCCCAGCATTTT.

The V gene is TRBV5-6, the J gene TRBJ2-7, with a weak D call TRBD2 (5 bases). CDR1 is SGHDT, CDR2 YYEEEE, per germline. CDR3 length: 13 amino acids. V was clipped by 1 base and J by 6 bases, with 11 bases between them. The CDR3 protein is CASSLMRVSEQYF. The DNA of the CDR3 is TGTGCCAGCAGCTTGATGAGGGTCTCCGAGCAGTACTTC.

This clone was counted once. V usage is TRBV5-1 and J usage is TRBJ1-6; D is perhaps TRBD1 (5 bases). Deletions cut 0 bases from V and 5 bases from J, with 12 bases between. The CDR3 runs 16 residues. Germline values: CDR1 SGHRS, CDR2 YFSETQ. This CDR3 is CASSLDGQGNNSPLHF. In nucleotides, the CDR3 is TGCGCCAGCAGCTTGGACGGGCAGGGCAATAATTCACCCCTCCACTTT. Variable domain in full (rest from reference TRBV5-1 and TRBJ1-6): KAGVTQTPRYLIKTRGQQVTLSCSPISGHRSVSWYQQTPGQGLQFLFEYFSETQRNKGNFPGRFSGRQFSNSRSEMNVSTLELGDSALYLCASSLDGQGNNSPLHFGNGTRLTVT.

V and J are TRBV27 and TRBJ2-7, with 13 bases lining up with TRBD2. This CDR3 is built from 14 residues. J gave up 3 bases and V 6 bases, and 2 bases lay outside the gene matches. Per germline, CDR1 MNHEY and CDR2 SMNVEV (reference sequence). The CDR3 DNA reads TGTGCCAGCAGACTAGCGGGAGGGGGCTACGAGCAGTACTTC. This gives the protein CASRLAGGGYEQYF.

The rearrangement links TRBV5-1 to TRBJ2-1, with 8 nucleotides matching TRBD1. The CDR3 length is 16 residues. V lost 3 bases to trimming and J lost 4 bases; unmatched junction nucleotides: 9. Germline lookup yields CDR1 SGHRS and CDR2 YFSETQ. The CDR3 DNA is TGCGCCAGCAGCTCGGGGGCGGGACAGGAGTACAATGAGCAGTTCTTC. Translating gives CASSSGAGQEYNEQFF. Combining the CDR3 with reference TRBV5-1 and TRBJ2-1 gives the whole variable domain KAGVTQTPRYLIKTRGQQVTLSCSPISGHRSVSWYQQTPGQGLQFLFEYFSETQRNKGNFPGRFSGRQFSNSRSEMNVSTLELGDSALYLCASSSGAGQEYNEQFFGPGTRLTVL.

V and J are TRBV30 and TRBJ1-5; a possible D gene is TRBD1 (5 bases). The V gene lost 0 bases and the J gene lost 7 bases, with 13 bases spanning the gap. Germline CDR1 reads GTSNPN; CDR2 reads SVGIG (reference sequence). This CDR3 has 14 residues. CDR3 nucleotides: TGTGCCTGGAGTGTTGGCAGGGTAAAACAGCCCCAGCATTTT. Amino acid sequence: CAWSVGRVKQPQHF. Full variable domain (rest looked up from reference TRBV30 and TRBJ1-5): SQTIHQWPATLVQPVGSPLSLECTVEGTSNPNLYWYRQAAGRGLQLLFYSVGIGQISSEVPQNLSASRPQDRQFILSSKKLLLSDSGFYLCAWSVGRVKQPQHFGDGTRLSIL.

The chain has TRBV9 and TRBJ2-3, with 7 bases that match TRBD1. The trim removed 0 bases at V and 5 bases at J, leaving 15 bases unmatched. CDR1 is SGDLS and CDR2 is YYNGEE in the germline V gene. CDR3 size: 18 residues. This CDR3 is CASSVGGNVARGQDTQYF. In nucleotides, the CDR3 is TGTGCCAGCAGCGTAGGGGGCAATGTCGCTAGGGGGCAAGATACGCAGTATTTT.

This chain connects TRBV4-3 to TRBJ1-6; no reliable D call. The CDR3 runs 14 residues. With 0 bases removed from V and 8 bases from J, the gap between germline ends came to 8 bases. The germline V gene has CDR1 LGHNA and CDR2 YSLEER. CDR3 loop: CASSQDRRDSPLHF. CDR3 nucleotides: TGCGCCAGCAGCCAAGATCGGCGGGATTCACCCCTCCACTTT.

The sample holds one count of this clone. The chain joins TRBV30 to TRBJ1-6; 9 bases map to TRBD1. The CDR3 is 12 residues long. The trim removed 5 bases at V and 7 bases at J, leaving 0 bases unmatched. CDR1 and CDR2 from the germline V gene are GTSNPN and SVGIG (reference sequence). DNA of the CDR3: TGTGCCTGGGACAGGGGGAATTCACCCCTCCACTTT. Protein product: CAWDRGNSPLHF.

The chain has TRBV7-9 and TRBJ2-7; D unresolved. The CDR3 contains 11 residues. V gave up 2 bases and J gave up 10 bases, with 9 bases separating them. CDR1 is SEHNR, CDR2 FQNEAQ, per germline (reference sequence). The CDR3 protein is CASSLSRHQYF. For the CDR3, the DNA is TGTGCCAGCAGCTTATCCAGGCATCAGTACTTC.

CDR3 nucleotide sequence: TGTGCCAGCGGACGGGGACTCCGAGATACGCAGTATTTT. This translates into CASGRGLRDTQYF. The chain is built from TRBV19 and TRBJ2-3, with D possibly TRBD2 on 6 matching bases. The ends were cut back, 9 bases at V and 5 bases at J, with 15 bases in the middle. This CDR3 spans 13 amino acids. The germline V gene has CDR1 LNHDA and CDR2 SQIVND (reference sequence).

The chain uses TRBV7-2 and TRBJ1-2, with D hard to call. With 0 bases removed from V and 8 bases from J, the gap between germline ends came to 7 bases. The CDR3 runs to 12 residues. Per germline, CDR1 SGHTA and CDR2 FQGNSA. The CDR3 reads CASSLAARGYTF. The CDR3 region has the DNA TGTGCCAGCAGCTTAGCCGCACGGGGCTACACCTTC.

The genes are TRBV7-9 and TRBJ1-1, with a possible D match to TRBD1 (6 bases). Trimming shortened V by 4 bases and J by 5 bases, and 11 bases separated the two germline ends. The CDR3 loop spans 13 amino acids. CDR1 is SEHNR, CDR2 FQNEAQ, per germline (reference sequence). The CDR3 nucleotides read TGTGCCAGCAGCTGGGGGCCCCAGACTGAAGCTTTCTTT. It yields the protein CASSWGPQTEAFF.